This T cell receptor (beta chain) was identified during a study of shared clonotypes between healthy human individuals. Study-level findings and limits: All-four-donor shared clonotypes had higher generation probabilities than non-shared clonotypes did.

A remark on this clone: Antigen specificity is unknown.

Cells designated naive CD8 were CD45RO-negative and were positively selected for CCR7, with terminally differentiated effector memory CD45RA+ cells excluded. Healthy and HIV-negative, the adult donors had no recent acute infections or vaccinations. With 0 bases removed from V and 5 bases from J, the gap between germline ends came to 24 bases. Germline V CDR1 and CDR2: SGDLS, YYNGEE. CDR3 length: 18 residues. Several immunoSEQ plates received, in even portions, the genomic DNA of each subset. The assay was immunoSEQ multiplex PCR, and TCRdb's table has in-frame clones only and misses some. This table holds fewer than 1 million clones, 90% to 98% found once.

The receptor's source is a man aged 25-45 years in good health. The sample taken for sequencing was naive CD8+ T cells sorted from blood. The rearrangement links TRBV9 to TRBJ2-7; D is tentatively TRBD1 or TRBD2 (6 bases each). CDR3 sequence reads: CASSVGLGMGGVQDEQYF. In DNA form, the CDR3 reads TGTGCCAGCAGCGTAGGTCTAGGGATGGGGGGCGTACAGGACGAGCAGTACTTC.